In its sample, the clone carrying this T cell receptor beta chain was seen once. Antigen: not known. The source of the sample is a study of shared clonotypes between healthy human individuals. Study findings and constraints: Generation probabilities of non-shared clonotypes were lower (relative to those shared by all four donors).

Evenly divided among several immunoSEQ plates was the genomic DNA of each subset. Libraries were prepared by immunoSEQ multiplex PCR; TCRdb keeps only in-frame clonotypes and omits some of them. The sample has over a million clones, around 82% seen once. V was pared by 5 bases and J by 8 bases, with 19 bases between. Germline loops: CDR1 SGHRS, CDR2 YFSETQ. The CDR3 is 14 amino acids. Material: memory CD4+ T cells from PBMCs. Subset in this sample: CD45RA-negative fraction. The clonotype comes from a young man in good health. Some clones in this sample may be carry-over from other donors' samples. This chain connects TRBV5-1 to TRBJ1-2; possible D gene TRBD1, 6 bases. CDR3 region: CASRPGQLLGGYTF. The CDR3 coding sequence is TGCGCCAGCAGACCCGGACAGCTCCTCGGGGGCTACACCTTC.